Listed here are 19 T cell receptor beta chains from one sample, sequenced in a study of T-cell memory formation after mild COVID-19. TCRdb reprocessed the 5' RACE reads via MiXCR and lists one record per CDR3 protein. The table records 400,000 or so distinct CDR3 sequences, 15% to 20% of them present only once. Material: PBMCs or a T cell subset sorted from them (not recorded which). Receptors originate from an adult woman who had mild COVID-19 (a few samples of this study predate the infection). Cell type and time point are not known.

This clonotype was seen a handful of times. The chain joins TRBV7-9 to TRBJ1-1; D might be TRBD1 (5 bases). Germline CDR1 and CDR2: SEHNR and FQNEAQ (reference sequence). Trimming removed 3 bases at V and 8 bases at J, with 13 bases between. The CDR3 has 13 amino acids. The CDR3 sequence: CASSLDSGREAFF. The CDR3 DNA reads TGTGCCAGCAGCTTGGACTCGGGACGAGAAGCTTTCTTT.

This clonotype was observed a few times. The gene calls are TRBV4-2 and TRBJ2-4, with 10 bases lining up with TRBD2. CDR3 length equals 12 residues. Germline-derived CDR1 and CDR2 are LGHNA and YNFKEQ. Losses at the gene ends were 2 bases for V and 13 bases for J; bases not matched to a gene: 2. CDR3 amino acids: CASSQSGRAQYF. CDR3 bases: TGTGCCAGCAGCCAAAGCGGGAGGGCACAGTACTTC.

This chain uses TRBV4-1 with TRBJ2-4; D unresolved. The V end lost 1 base, the J end lost 7 bases, and 20 bases lay between the germline ends. The germline V gene has CDR1 MGHRA and CDR2 YSYEKL. CDR3 size: 17 residues. The CDR3 DNA reads as TGCGCCAGCAGCCAAGGCTCCCTTTTAACTATGGTGAACATTCAGTACTTC. Its protein product is CASSQGSLLTMVNIQYF.

V is TRBV7-2 and J is TRBJ2-7, with D maybe TRBD1 (6 bases). The germline gives CDR1 SGHTA, CDR2 FQGNSA. This CDR3 is built from 16 residues. Trimming removed 1 base from V and 2 bases from J, with 15 bases in between. CDR3 region: CASSLEGRGGAYEQYF. The CDR3 DNA sequence: TGTGCCAGCAGCTTAGAGGGCAGGGGTGGCGCCTACGAGCAGTACTTC.

This clonotype was found a few times. Germline and junction disagree at one end, which may indicate a read error. The gene calls are TRBV29-1 and TRBJ2-3; the D gene is possibly TRBD2 (6 bases). The germline V gene has CDR1 SQVTM and CDR2 ANQGSEA. The CDR3 length is 11 residues. CDR3 region: CSVRDSDTQYF. CDR3 sequence (DNA): TGCAGCGTCAGGGACTCAGACACGCAGTATTTT.

The chain is built from TRBV7-8 and TRBJ1-1; a weak D match, TRBD1 (5 bases). The CDR3 is 16 residues long. V lost 0 bases to trimming and J lost 4 bases, with 15 bases between them. Germline V gene data show CDR1 as SGHVS and CDR2 as FQNEAQ. CDR3 region: CASSLAAGLLGTEAFF. DNA of the CDR3: TGTGCCAGCAGCTTAGCGGCAGGGTTGTTGGGCACTGAAGCTTTCTTT.

V usage is TRBV12-3 or TRBV12-4 and J usage is TRBJ2-4; the D gene is possibly TRBD2 (6 bases). The CDR3 is 14 residues long. V shed 6 bases and J shed 8 bases, with 17 bases lying between them. The CDR3 loop is CASSHYGPGDIQYF. CDR3 nucleotides: TGTGCCAGCAGCCATTACGGCCCGGGGGACATTCAGTACTTC.

This clonotype has just a few counts. The chain carries TRBV24-1 and TRBJ2-1, with 8 bases aligning to TRBD2. J was trimmed by 4 bases and V by 3 bases; bases with no gene match: 7. This CDR3 comprises 16 residues. Germline CDR1 and CDR2: KGHDR and SFDVKD. The CDR3 DNA reads as TGTGCCACCAGTGATATTCGGGGGGGCCAGTACAATGAGCAGTTCTTC. It translates to CATSDIRGGQYNEQFF.

Regarding this clonotype: At one of its ends the junction is not consistent with the germline gene, which may arise from a read error. V is TRBV7-6 and J is TRBJ2-5, with D perhaps TRBD2 (5 bases). The CDR3 runs to 15 residues. The V gene's germline CDR1 is SGHVS and CDR2 FNYEAQ. CDR3 region: CDSSSPTVGRAAQYF. CDR3 in DNA: TGTGACAGCAGCTCCCCCACTGTGGGCCGAGCGGCCCAGTACTTC.

This clonotype showed up just a few times. V is TRBV12-3 or TRBV12-4 and J is TRBJ1-4; D is unclear. CDR3 length equals 12 residues. V lost 5 bases to trimming and J lost 8 bases, with 9 bases between them. CDR3 nucleotides: TGTGCCAGCAGTCTTTCAGAAGAAAAACTGTTTTTT. This translates into CASSLSEEKLFF.

The chain is built from TRBV5-1 and TRBJ1-2; TRBD1 agrees at 8 bases. Germline CDR1 and CDR2: SGHRS and YFSETQ. After removal of 0 bases from V and 5 bases from J, the junction contained 3 bases not matched to a gene. The CDR3 has 14 residues. The DNA for the CDR3 is TGCGCCAGCAGCTTGGAACGGACAGGGTATGGCTACACCTTC. Its protein product is CASSLERTGYGYTF.

Notes on this clonotype: With a much larger clone just one base away, this may be a read error. V is TRBV7-3 and J is TRBJ2-1, with no clear D. V lost 7 bases and J lost 10, with 14 bases in between. CDR3 size: 12 residues. Germline CDR1 SGHTA, CDR2 FQGTGA. CDR3 nucleotide sequence: TGTGCCAGCATCGCCACCCTGGGCGAGCAGTTCTTC. As protein: CASIATLGEQFF.

The chain employs TRBV2 and TRBJ2-2; D is perhaps TRBD2 (5 bases). Germline CDR1 and CDR2: SNHLY and FYNNEI. CDR3 length: 14 amino acids. Between the trimmed V and J ends, which lost 1 base and 7 bases, there was a span of 10 bases. CDR3 nucleotides: TGTGCCAGCAGTGAAGGACTAAGCGACGGGGAGCTGTTTTTT. Translated, it gives CASSEGLSDGELFF.

The chain carries TRBV18 and TRBJ2-2, with D maybe TRBD2 (5 bases). The V gene's germline CDR1 is KGHSH and CDR2 LQKENI. The ends were cut back, 0 bases at V and 4 bases at J, with 12 bases in the middle. The CDR3 spans 16 residues. The chain's CDR3 is CASSPPVRGPTGELFF. Written as DNA, the CDR3 is TGTGCCAGCTCACCACCCGTCAGAGGGCCCACCGGGGAGCTGTTTTTT.

Only a few counts were recorded for this clonotype. This CDR3 reads CASSKEDRDNSPLHF. DNA for the CDR3: TGTGCCAGCAGCAAAGAGGACAGGGATAATTCACCCCTCCACTTT. V usage is TRBV21-1 and J usage is TRBJ1-6; the table's D call, TRBD1, was not checked against the DNA. TRBV21-1 is flagged as a pseudogene. This CDR3 region has 15 residues.

The chain carries TRBV6-1 and TRBJ1-1, with D perhaps matching TRBD1 (5 bases). Per the germline V gene, CDR1 is MNHNS and CDR2 is SASEGT. The germline V and J ends were trimmed by 6 bases and 5 bases, with 19 bases remaining between them. The CDR3 sequence is 15 residues long. The CDR3 loop reads CASRTQSGRGTEAFF. For the CDR3, the DNA is TGTGCCAGCAGGACCCAATCAGGGCGCGGTACTGAAGCTTTCTTT.

The CDR3 DNA reads TGTGCCAGCAGTTACTCTTTGGGACTCAACTCCGAGCAGTACTTC. Its translation: CASSYSLGLNSEQYF. This chain connects TRBV6-2 or TRBV6-3 to TRBJ2-7; possibly TRBD2 for D (6 bases). Between the trimmed V and J ends, which lost 0 bases and 6 bases, there was a span of 15 bases. Germline V gene lookup returns CDR1 MNHEY and CDR2 SVGEGT. This CDR3 spans 15 amino acids.

This rearrangement joins TRBV5-1 to TRBJ2-7; weak D call: TRBD2 (6 bases). CDR1 and CDR2 (germline): SGHRS, YFSETQ. The V and J ends lost 4 bases and 5 bases respectively, with 16 bases between them. This CDR3 has 14 amino acids. The CDR3 DNA reads as TGCGCCAGCAGCAGGGCGCGGGGTTCCAACGAGCAGTACTTC. Its translation: CASSRARGSNEQYF.

The chain carries TRBV5-1 and TRBJ2-1, with TRBD2 matching 13 bases. The germline V gene has CDR1 SGHRS and CDR2 YFSETQ. The CDR3 is made up of 15 amino acids. The J segment lost 9 bases and the V segment lost 5 bases, leaving 8 bases of the junction unmatched. CDR3 bases: TGCGCCAGCAGTCAGACTAGCGGGGGGCCTGGTGAGCAGTTCTTC. Translated: CASSQTSGGPGEQFF. Supplemented by reference TRBV5-1 and TRBJ2-1, the full variable domain reads KAGVTQTPRYLIKTRGQQVTLSCSPISGHRSVSWYQQTPGQGLQFLFEYFSETQRNKGNFPGRFSGRQFSNSRSEMNVSTLELGDSALYLCASSQTSGGPGEQFFGPGTRLTVL.